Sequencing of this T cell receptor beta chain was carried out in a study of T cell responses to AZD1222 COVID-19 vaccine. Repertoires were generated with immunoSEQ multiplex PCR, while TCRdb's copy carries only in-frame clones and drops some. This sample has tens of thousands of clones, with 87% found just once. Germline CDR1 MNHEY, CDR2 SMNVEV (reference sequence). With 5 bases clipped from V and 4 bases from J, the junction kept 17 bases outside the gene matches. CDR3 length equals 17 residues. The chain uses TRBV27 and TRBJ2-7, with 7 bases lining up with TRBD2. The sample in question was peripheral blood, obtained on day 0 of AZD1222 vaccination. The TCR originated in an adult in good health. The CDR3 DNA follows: TGTGCCAGCAGTCTGTCCTTGGGTGGGGCGGGAGCTTACGAGCAGTACTTC. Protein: CASSLSLGGAGAYEQYF.